The present TCR beta chain was sequenced within a study of stem cell transplantation in POMP-related autoinflammatory disease (dated by TCRdb to the early 2020s). Looking at the study overall: According to the study's hypothesis, the TRB repertoire gets skewed because defective thymoproteasomes impair MHC class I-dependent CD8+ T-cell differentiation and positive selection. To find out how POMP deficiency affects T-cell receptor beta repertoire diversity and CDR3 characteristics, high-throughput TRB sequencing was used. What the authors observed across the whole study: Across all analyzed T-cell subsets, PRAID patients tended toward lower TRB diversity and higher clonality. PRAID patients showed a restricted number of unique TRB V-J gene pairings. In PRAID patients, the trend toward increased clonality and lower diversity reached statistical significance only for regulatory T cells.

CDR1 and CDR2, per the germline V gene, are SGHRS and YFSETQ. Counted from cysteine to phenylalanine, this CDR3 has 15 amino acids. The read is trimmed to its CDR3 DNA, 45 bases read in frame from base 1. V is trimmed back by 0 bases and J by 0 bases, and the junction contains 2 bases that no gene match accounts for. This clone was counted between two and nine times. Its antigen is unknown. No per-base quality is available; no much larger clone lies one base away. Receptor amplification or capture employed the immunoSEQ multiplex PCR assay. In the source study's methods: Shannon entropy, which takes clonal size distribution into account, was used to quantify repertoire diversity. The Gini-Simpson index (Simpson_1-D) was used to measure inequality in clonotype distribution. Sourced from immuneACCESS, this table was stored by TCRdb with only in-frame sequences that have V and J called. A share of the clones is absent; for the studies checked, an unresolved V gene accounts for under half, and the remainder has no known explanation. V, J and clone size were drawn from that table, and D and trimming were deduced from the DNA. Here the sample has about 6,900 clones; around four fifths occur a single time. The top ten hold about 4.2% of the sample.

Before TRB sequencing, the T-cell subsets, namely conventional T cells, CD8+ T cells, regulatory T cells, and T follicular helper cells, were sorted. Sequencing was carried out using a CXCR5-defined cell subset from PBMCs. The clonotype was recovered from a human donor in good health. Recombination connected TRBV5-1 to TRBJ2-7; a stretch of 8 junction bases matches TRBD1. The nucleotide sequence reads TGCGCCAGCAGCTTGGGGGACAGGTCCTCCTACGAGCAGTACTTC. Translated, this gives CASSLGDRSSYEQYF.